This record covers a single T cell receptor (beta chain). The sample belongs to a study of cytotoxic CD8 clonotypes in ibrutinib-treated CLL. CDR1 is MDHEN and CDR2 is SYDVKM in the germline V gene. V dropped 3 bases and J dropped 2 bases, with 11 bases sitting between them. The CDR3 runs 14 residues. Deep sequencing aimed at 1 in 200,000 to 1 in 1 million T cells' resolution. Some clones are missing from TCRdb's copy, which holds only in-frame ones; the method was immunoSEQ multiplex PCR. The sample has 140,000 to 150,000 clones, 60% to 85% seen once. Specimen: PBMCs, collected after 24 months of ibrutinib treatment. The chain joins TRBV28 to TRBJ2-7; D is perhaps TRBD2 (6 bases). This TCR came from a human donor with chronic lymphocytic leukemia. The CDR3 is CASSFGGGTYEQYF. The CDR3 DNA follows: TGTGCCAGCAGTTTTGGGGGAGGAACCTACGAGCAGTACTTC.